The text below deals with one T cell receptor beta chain. Original processing methods: Nucleated cell counts were estimated from reference gene primer amplification. Sequencing used immunoSEQ multiplex PCR; TCRdb keeps in-frame clones, though not all of them. V, J and clone size are those of that table, while D and trimming were read from the DNA. The data contain around 13,000 clones, 92% of them singletons. The sample is drawn from a study of blood T cell repertoires in COVID-19. Study background: Acute-phase and convalescent COVID-19 samples originated in the United States, Italy and Spain.

The CDR3 has 14 amino acids. V shed 6 bases and J shed 9 bases, with 17 bases lying between them. CDR1 and CDR2 from the germline V gene are MNHEY and SVGAGI. The source is a woman in her seventies with active COVID-19. The gene calls are TRBV6-5 and TRBJ1-4; no reliable D call. The sequenced material came from peripheral blood. The CDR3 bases are TGTGCCAGCAGCCCCGGAGGGAATATTCAAAAACTGTTTTTT. Its protein product is CASSPGGNIQKLFF.